This T cell receptor (beta chain) originates from a study of cytomegalovirus exposure and HLA in healthy donors. Trimming shortened V by 7 bases and J by 6 bases, and 13 bases separated the two germline ends. The CDR3 length is 12 residues. CDR1 and CDR2 from the germline V gene are LNHDA and SQIVND (reference sequence). TCRdb's table, derived via immunoSEQ multiplex PCR, lists solely in-frame clones and lacks some. The table includes 160,000 or so clones, 70% to 90% detected once. Material for sequencing was PBMCs. The origin of this receptor is a man between 18 and 35 years old in good health and CMV-seronegative. The V and J genes are TRBV19 and TRBJ2-7; the D gene is possibly TRBD1 (6 bases). This chain's CDR3 is CASNLIGGEQYF. CDR3 DNA: TGTGCCAGTAATCTCATAGGGGGCGAGCAGTACTTC.